The 32 T cell receptor beta chains given below trace back to one sample, sequenced in a study of T cell responses to AZD1222 COVID-19 vaccine. TCRdb's table, derived via immunoSEQ multiplex PCR, lists solely in-frame clones and lacks some. The table shows roughly 110,000 clones, with around 92% occurring only once. The material sequenced was peripheral blood, taken 28 days after the second AZD1222 dose. These TCRs come from an adult who received the AZD1222 COVID-19 vaccine.

This sequence joins TRBV27 and TRBJ1-3, with 8 bases lining up with TRBD1. The germline CDR1 and CDR2 sequences are MNHEY and SMNVEV (reference sequence). This CDR3 has 16 amino acids. V gave up 3 bases and J gave up 0 bases; unmatched junction bases: 4. Here the CDR3 DNA reads TGTGCCAGCAGTTTGGGGACAGGCATCTCTGGAAACACCATATATTTT. Translating it yields CASSLGTGISGNTIYF.

The chain employs TRBV20-1 and TRBJ2-1; unclear D gene. In germline, CDR1 is DFQATT, CDR2 SNEGSKA (reference sequence). V gave up 3 bases and J gave up 1 base, with 10 bases separating them. This CDR3 has 14 amino acids. The CDR3 DNA is TGCAGTGCTAGTAGGGCGAGGTCCTACAATGAGCAGTTCTTC. It is translated as CSASRARSYNEQFF.

This clone was seen a single time. The chain recombines TRBV5-1 with TRBJ1-5; D is unclear. V dropped 0 bases and J dropped 1 base, with 11 bases sitting between them. The CDR3 is 16 residues long. Germline V gene data show CDR1 as SGHRS and CDR2 as YFSETQ. The CDR3 protein is CASSLGVGPSNQPQHF. The CDR3 coding sequence is TGCGCCAGCAGCTTGGGGGTTGGTCCCAGCAATCAGCCCCAGCATTTT.

The V gene is TRBV7-8, the J gene TRBJ2-7; 10 bases are shared with TRBD1. The V gene's germline CDR1 is SGHVS and CDR2 FQNEAQ. V shed 0 bases and J 2 bases; nucleotides not matched to a gene: 4. CDR3 size: 16 residues. The CDR3 reads CASSLAGTGDTYEQYF. Written as DNA, the CDR3 is TGTGCCAGCAGCTTAGCTGGGACAGGGGATACCTACGAGCAGTACTTC.

The rearrangement joins TRBV25-1 to TRBJ2-5, with TRBD2 matching over 10 bases. The germline V gene encodes CDR1 MGHDK and CDR2 SYGVNS. The CDR3 sequence is 16 residues long. V gave up 5 bases and J gave up 2 bases; unmatched junction bases: 8. CDR3 sequence (DNA): TGTGCCAGCAGTTTCCGCCTAGCGGGGGTTCAAGAGACCCAGTACTTC. Protein sequence: CASSFRLAGVQETQYF.

A remark on this clone: The conserved phenylalanine or tryptophan is not found at the CDR3 terminus, so this likely reflects a read error. The limits of the CDR3 on the DNA are not certain, so only TCRdb's listed CDR3 is given. V gene TRBV19 combines with J gene TRBJ1-1; the D call TRBD1 from the table was never checked on the DNA. In germline, CDR1 is LNHDA, CDR2 SQIVND (reference sequence). The CDR3 has 10 amino acids, counting both end residues. The CDR3 region is CASSIRGLTV.

The chain uses TRBV7-2 and TRBJ1-5, with 7 nucleotides matching TRBD1. V shed 6 bases, J shed 5 bases, and the junction held 13 bases outside the gene matches. Germline V gene lookup returns CDR1 SGHTA and CDR2 FQGNSA. The length of the CDR3 is 16 residues. For the CDR3, the DNA is TGTGCCAGCAGTCCAAGGTATCAGGGGGGCGATCAGCCCCAGCATTTT. It codes for CASSPRYQGGDQPQHF.

The chain has TRBV11-3 and TRBJ1-5; 7 bases fit TRBD1. V trimming: 6 bases; J trimming: 1 base; junction bases outside the gene matches: 6. This CDR3 spans 15 amino acids. From germline, CDR1 is SGHNT and CDR2 YENEEA. The CDR3 here is CASSRQGESNQPQHF. DNA of the CDR3: TGTGCCAGCAGTAGACAGGGAGAGAGCAATCAGCCCCAGCATTTT.

This chain joins TRBV6-1 and TRBJ1-4; D possibly corresponds to TRBD1 (5 bases). V was cut by 3 bases and J by 2 bases, with 10 bases left in between. Looked up from germline, CDR1 is MNHNS and CDR2 is SASEGT. The CDR3 extends over 15 amino acids. The CDR3 DNA reads TGTGCCAGCAGTGACATATGGGGGACTAATGAAAAACTGTTTTTT. Translating gives CASSDIWGTNEKLFF.

The V and J genes are TRBV19 and TRBJ1-3, with no clear D. The CDR3 contains 14 residues. The germline V gene has CDR1 LNHDA and CDR2 SQIVND (reference sequence). The V end was cut by 8 bases, the J end by 0 bases, with 11 bases between. The CDR3 is CASRVGTSGNTIYF. The DNA for the CDR3 is TGTGCCAGTCGTGTCGGAACCTCTGGAAACACCATATATTTT.

In DNA form, the CDR3 reads TGTGCCAGCAGCTTAAAGGACATCGGGAGCTCCTACAATGAGCAGTTCTTC. Its translation: CASSLKDIGSSYNEQFF. V usage is TRBV7-2 and J usage is TRBJ2-1, with a possible D match to TRBD2 (6 bases). The V gene's germline CDR1 is SGHTA and CDR2 FQGNSA. The CDR3 sequence is 17 residues long. V lost 2 bases and J lost 0, with 14 bases in between.

The chain carries TRBV3-1 (or the pseudogene TRBV3-2) and TRBJ1-5; D unclear. The V gene lost 1 base and the J gene lost 4 bases, with 8 bases spanning the gap. This CDR3 region has 14 residues. Germline values: CDR1 LGHDT, CDR2 YNNKEL (reference sequence). The CDR3 coding sequence is TGTGCCAGCAGCCAAGCAACTTTGAATCAGCCCCAGCATTTT. Translated: CASSQATLNQPQHF.

J is TRBJ2-5 and V is TRBV7-2; D call uncertain. V was trimmed by 2 bases and J by 1 base, leaving 11 bases between them. CDR1 and CDR2 from the germline V gene are SGHTA and FQGNSA. This CDR3 is built from 15 residues. CDR3 sequence reads: CASSLQTAIQETQYF. The CDR3 coding sequence is TGTGCCAGCAGCTTACAGACTGCTATCCAAGAGACCCAGTACTTC.

This clone was observed once. The V and J genes are TRBV5-1 and TRBJ2-5, with D possibly TRBD2 on 6 matching bases. The CDR3 runs 15 residues. V shed 2 bases and J shed 1 base, with 12 bases lying between them. Germline V CDR1 and CDR2: SGHRS, YFSETQ. CDR3 nucleotides: TGCGCCAGCAGCTTCGGCGGGGCGCTCCAAGAGACCCAGTACTTC. Translated, it gives CASSFGGALQETQYF.

V usage is TRBV29-1 and J usage is TRBJ1-1; 7 bases map to TRBD1. The V gene's germline CDR1 is SQVTM and CDR2 ANQGSEA. The J segment lost 5 bases and the V segment lost 2 bases, leaving 5 bases of the junction unmatched. The CDR3 spans 13 residues. CDR3 sequence (DNA): TGCAGCGTTGAAACGGACAGGATGACTGAAGCTTTCTTT. It yields the protein CSVETDRMTEAFF. Complete variable domain (other parts from reference TRBV29-1 and TRBJ1-1): SAVISQKPSRDICQRGTSLTIQCQVDSQVTMMFWYRQQPGQSLTLIATANQGSEATYESGFVIDKFPISRPNLTFSTLTVSNMSPEDSSIYLCSVETDRMTEAFFGQGTRLTVV.

The chain has TRBV5-1 and TRBJ2-2, with 9 bases aligning to TRBD2. The V gene end was trimmed by 7 bases and the J gene end by 6 bases; junction bases not matched to a gene: 7. Germline-derived CDR1 and CDR2 are SGHRS and YFSETQ. CDR3 size: 14 residues. CDR3 protein: CASSAGGSPGELFF. Here the CDR3 DNA reads TGCGCCAGCTCAGCGGGGGGCAGCCCCGGGGAGCTGTTTTTT.

The rearrangement uses TRBV18 and TRBJ2-7; no reliable D call. V shed 6 bases and J shed 2 bases, with 5 bases lying between them. The CDR3 is 11 residues long. CDR1 is KGHSH and CDR2 is LQKENI in the germline V gene. The CDR3 nucleotides read TGTGCCAGCTCCCGAACCTACGAGCAGTACTTC. Translated, it gives CASSRTYEQYF. The full variable domain, completed using reference TRBV18 and TRBJ2-7, is NAGVMQNPRHLVRRRGQEARLRCSPMKGHSHVYWYRQLPEEGLKFMVYLQKENIIDESGMPKERFSAEFPKEGPSILRIQQVVRGDSAAYFCASSRTYEQYFGPGTRLTVT.

V and J are TRBV27 and TRBJ2-2, with D unresolved. Germline V gene lookup returns CDR1 MNHEY and CDR2 SMNVEV (reference sequence). The CDR3 has 10 residues. V was trimmed by 8 bases and J by 6 bases, leaving 4 bases between them. CDR3 bases: TGTGCCAGCCGCCCCGGGGAGCTGTTTTTT. The encoded protein is CASRPGELFF.

This chain connects TRBV6-5 to TRBJ2-7, with D maybe TRBD2 (5 bases). Per the germline V gene, CDR1 is MNHEY and CDR2 is SVGAGI. V was cut by 7 bases and J by 7 bases, with 14 bases left in between. There are 12 residues in the CDR3. The CDR3 reads CASTPETGEQYF. The CDR3 DNA reads as TGTGCCAGCACACCCGAAACGGGAGAGCAGTACTTC.

CDR3: CASSYGTPGTGELFF. The DNA of the CDR3 is TGCGCCAGCAGTTATGGGACCCCTGGGACCGGGGAGCTGTTTTTT. The V gene is TRBV4-1, the J gene TRBJ2-2; D might be TRBD1 or TRBD2, each matching 5 bases. From germline, CDR1 is MGHRA and CDR2 YSYEKL. The V end was cut by 6 bases, the J end by 5 bases, with 16 bases between. The CDR3 contains 15 residues.

This rearrangement joins TRBV9 to TRBJ1-6, with 8 bases lining up with TRBD1. The junction had 6 bases not matched to a gene; V was cut back by 3 bases and J by 7 bases. The CDR3 runs 15 residues. Germline values: CDR1 SGDLS, CDR2 YYNGEE. The CDR3 spells CASSGQGLRNSPLHF. DNA for the CDR3: TGTGCCAGCAGCGGACAGGGGCTGAGGAATTCACCCCTCCACTTT.

V is TRBV2 and J is TRBJ1-2; no clear D. Deletions cut 3 bases from V and 0 bases from J, with 5 bases between. The CDR3 sequence is 13 residues long. Germline loops: CDR1 SNHLY, CDR2 FYNNEI. CDR3 DNA sequence: TGTGCCAGCAGTGATACACCTAACTATGGCTACACCTTC. It yields the protein CASSDTPNYGYTF.

This chain connects TRBV29-1 to TRBJ2-7; TRBD1 is a possible D gene (6 bases). The CDR3 runs to 13 residues. V shed 4 bases and J shed 2 bases, with 12 bases lying between them. Per the germline V gene, CDR1 is SQVTM and CDR2 is ANQGSEA. The CDR3, as DNA: TGCAGCGTTGCAAGCTCAGGGGCCTACGAGCAGTACTTC. This gives the protein CSVASSGAYEQYF.

The chain uses TRBV6-2 or TRBV6-3 and TRBJ2-2; D gene uncertain. The CDR3 is 14 residues long. Germline V gene lookup returns CDR1 MNHEY and CDR2 SVGEGT. Trimming pared 5 bases from V and 6 bases from J, leaving 13 bases between. CDR3 DNA sequence: TGTGCCAGCAGTCCGTCTAGAATGGCCGGGGAGCTGTTTTTT. Protein: CASSPSRMAGELFF.

The chain has TRBV19 and TRBJ1-1; D is undetermined. The length of the CDR3 is 12 residues. Germline CDR1 is LNHDA and CDR2 is SQIVND (reference sequence). Between the trimmed V and J ends, which lost 3 bases and 0 bases, there was a span of 2 bases. In nucleotides, the CDR3 is TGTGCCAGTAGTATTTTGAACACTGAAGCTTTCTTT. Translation: CASSILNTEAFF.

This chain joins TRBV19 and TRBJ1-3; TRBD1 is a possible D gene (5 bases). Germline V lookup: CDR1 LNHDA, CDR2 SQIVND (reference sequence). This CDR3 spans 16 amino acids. Trimming removed 0 bases from V and 0 bases from J, with 9 bases in between. CDR3 nucleotide sequence: TGTGCCAGTAGTATAGATGGGACTCACTCTGGAAACACCATATATTTT. It is translated as CASSIDGTHSGNTIYF.

The chain links TRBV4-2 to TRBJ2-5; 7 nucleotides line up with TRBD2. The CDR3 length is 14 residues. CDR1 and CDR2 (germline): LGHNA, YNFKEQ. Unmatched junction bases numbered 2, after V lost 1 base and J lost 3 bases. The CDR3 region has the DNA TGTGCCAGCAGCCAAGGAGGACTAGAAGAGACCCAGTACTTC. Protein product: CASSQGGLEETQYF.

V is TRBV2 and J is TRBJ1-2; 8 bases are shared with TRBD1. The CDR3 totals 13 residues. In germline, CDR1 is SNHLY, CDR2 FYNNEI. With 6 bases clipped from V and 8 bases from J, the junction kept 8 bases outside the gene matches. This CDR3 is CASSKGQGAGYTF. Written as DNA, the CDR3 is TGTGCCAGCAGCAAGGGGCAGGGGGCCGGCTACACCTTC.

The chain is built from TRBV6-5 and TRBJ1-2; no firm D call. The CDR3 has 14 residues. Germline V gene lookup returns CDR1 MNHEY and CDR2 SVGAGI. Trimming removed 0 bases at V and 6 bases at J, with 11 bases between. The CDR3 sequence: CASSYSGGRDGYTF. The CDR3 bases are TGTGCCAGCAGTTACTCTGGCGGGAGGGATGGCTACACCTTC.

V usage is TRBV30 and J usage is TRBJ2-2; D gene uncertain. This CDR3 spans 18 amino acids. CDR1 and CDR2 from the germline V gene are GTSNPN and SVGIG (reference sequence). The V end was cut by 2 bases, the J end by 0 bases, with 19 bases between. CDR3 DNA sequence: TGTGCCTGGAGTATACTCCTAAATAGTCGCGCGAACACCGGGGAGCTGTTTTTT. Translated, it gives CAWSILLNSRANTGELFF.

This clone is termed medium-sized. The chain is built from TRBV6-2 or TRBV6-3 and TRBJ2-3; TRBD2 aligns across 9 bases. Looked up from germline, CDR1 is MNHEY and CDR2 is SVGEGT. V trimming: 6 bases; J trimming: 0 bases; junction bases outside the gene matches: 4. The CDR3 spans 15 residues. The CDR3 DNA follows: TGTGCCAGCAGCCCAACTAGCGGGAGCACAGATACGCAGTATTTT. This translates into CASSPTSGSTDTQYF.

The chain couples TRBV7-2 to TRBJ2-7; D gene unclear. Trimming took off 1 base at V and 0 bases at J, with 10 bases between the two ends. The CDR3 covers 15 residues. Germline CDR1 reads SGHTA; CDR2 reads FQGNSA. For the CDR3, the DNA is TGTGCCAGCAGCTTAGGGCCGGCCAACTCCTACGAGCAGTACTTC. It codes for CASSLGPANSYEQYF.